This is a list of T cell receptor beta chains from one sample in a study of blood T cell repertoires in COVID-19. The table came from immunoSEQ multiplex PCR; TCRdb's copy has only in-frame clones and leaves some out. The profile shows some 220,000 clones, 82% of them singletons. Sequencing used peripheral blood. The receptors come from a woman aged 65 to 85 with COVID-19, enrolled during active disease. Both conserved end residues are part of each CDR3. Fields, in order: CDR3 length, V gene, J gene, CDR3 protein.

>13|TRBV5-4|TRBJ2-1
CASRSSSYNEQFF
>13|TRBV12-3/TRBV12-4|TRBJ2-1
CASSTGTSGQQFF
>15|TRBV7-3|TRBJ2-3
CASSLFSGRADTQYF
>11|TRBV12-3/TRBV12-4|TRBJ2-3
CASSSSGPQYF
>12|TRBV6-5|TRBJ2-1
CASRALYNEQFF
>16|TRBV7-2|TRBJ1-3
CASSSHRARAGNTIYF
>13|TRBV7-3|TRBJ2-2
CASSLLNTGELFF
>15|TRBV10-3|TRBJ2-1
CAISASGESYNEQFF
>21|TRBV21-1|TRBJ1-6
CASSKGLWDRGLLSYNSPLHF
>14|TRBV6-2/TRBV6-3|TRBJ1-1
CASSWGGLGTEAFF
>18|TRBV10-2|TRBJ1-3
CASIGQGLGEGSGNTIYF
>12|TRBV27|TRBJ2-2
CASSSQAGELFF
>16|TRBV15|TRBJ2-4
CATSRDSTGGLNIQYF
>17|TRBV11-2|TRBJ1-1
CASSLDVLRQGGTEAFF
>17|TRBV4-3|TRBJ1-1
CASSPGQGGPRTTEAFF
>14|TRBV9|TRBJ2-7
CASSPQSINYEQYF
>15|TRBV28|TRBJ2-3
CASSLRDRVLVTQYF
>16|TRBV12-1|TRBJ1-1
CASSPFRGRGNTEAFF
>14|TRBV4-2|TRBJ2-2
CASSQDRGAGELFF
>15|TRBV24-1|TRBJ2-3
CATSVTGGISDTQYF
>12|TRBV12-3/TRBV12-4|TRBJ2-1
CASSFRGNEQFF
>15|TRBV9|TRBJ2-7
CASSVGGSGGYEQYF
>16|TRBV19|TRBJ1-5
CASSIGQERGYQPQHF
>15|TRBV5-4|TRBJ2-3
CASSFRGASTDTQYF
>14|TRBV29-1|TRBJ2-2
CSVELAGGSGELFF
>14|TRBV19|TRBJ1-5
CASNFAGGNQPQHF
>14|TRBV7-9|TRBJ1-2
CASSSTKSKDGYTF
>13|TRBV30|TRBJ2-7
CAWSAGPSYEQYF
>14|TRBV12-5|TRBJ1-1
CASGQDSPNTEAFF
>14|TRBV18|TRBJ1-1
CASSRTDLNTEAFF
>13|TRBV28|TRBJ1-2
CASSLSGNYGYTF
>14|TRBV7-2|TRBJ1-1
CASSLRAGDGEAFF
>15|TRBV28|TRBJ1-5
CASSLVRRGNQPQHF
>15|TRBV28|TRBJ2-7
CASSLFEGAGREQYF
>13|TRBV7-3|TRBJ2-7
CASSTGQGYEQYF
>15|TRBV7-2|TRBJ2-5
CASSLVDRAQETQYF
>15|TRBV5-8|TRBJ2-7
CASSLLGGHLYEQYF
>15|TRBV2|TRBJ1-2
CASSFPGGANYGYTF
>18|TRBV7-2|TRBJ2-2
CASSSTSGTRSGTGELFF
>16|TRBV28|TRBJ1-4
CASSLSPVATNEKLFF
>13|TRBV29-1|TRBJ1-2
CSVADSPNYGYTF
>12|TRBV11-3|TRBJ2-1
CAILGTLNEQFF
>14|TRBV2|TRBJ1-5
CASSAGTLEKPQHF
>14|TRBV6-5|TRBJ1-2
CASSYSRGGFGYTF
>13|TRBV5-1|TRBJ2-3
CASSSGGGDTQYF
>15|TRBV7-9|TRBJ2-3
CASSSRTSGKDTQYF
>15|TRBV5-1|TRBJ1-1
CASSSQGPMNTEAFF
>16|TRBV4-3|TRBJ2-4
CASSQDLSLAKNIQYF
>19|TRBV5-1|TRBJ2-3
CASSPRAGATPRPTDTQYF
>14|TRBV19|TRBJ1-2
CASSQSGTGRGYTF
>13|TRBV7-2|TRBJ1-2
CASSMQGADGYTF
>14|TRBV6-5|TRBJ1-5
CASSYSQGNQPQHF
>12|TRBV28|TRBJ1-5
CASRPGGQPQHF
>16|TRBV4-3|TRBJ1-4
CASSQGNRATNEKLFF
>16|TRBV6-6|TRBJ1-2
CASSEPRQGLSYGYTF
>16|TRBV30|TRBJ1-6
CAWRDRGSSYNSPLHF
>13|TRBV28|TRBJ2-7
CASRRASSYEQYF
>15|TRBV19|TRBJ2-1
CASSIVAGGTNEQFF
>12|TRBV28|TRBJ1-1
CASSSGTDEAFF
>13|TRBV27|TRBJ1-3
CASAKGRGNTIYF